The clone carrying this TCR beta chain showed up just a few times. Its antigen is currently unknown. The CDR3 has 16 residues. Deletions cut 1 base from V and 1 base from J, with 13 bases between. Germline assignment: CDR1 SEHNR and CDR2 FQNEAQ (reference sequence). The record originates from a study of CD8 T cells in ankylosing spondylitis. Overall study results and limits: Relatively rare in peripheral blood, disease-linked clones were also CD8+. Ankylosing spondylitis blood appeared to be characterized by a TCR beta motif of 8 or 9 highly homologous variants.

TCRdb itself ran the 5' RACE reads through MiXCR, one entry per CDR3 protein. The repertoire consists of fewer than 450,000 distinct CDR3 sequences, with 17% occurring once and the leading ten covering under 1.2%. The chain combines TRBV7-9 with TRBJ1-1; possible D gene TRBD1, 5 bases. The TCR originated in a male donor with ankylosing spondylitis. The sample comprised blood, either unsorted or a sorted T cell fraction (not recorded which). The CDR3 bases are TGTGCCAGCAGCTTAGGGGTGGGTGGGGGGAACACTGAAGCTTTCTTT. It specifies CASSLGVGGGNTEAFF.